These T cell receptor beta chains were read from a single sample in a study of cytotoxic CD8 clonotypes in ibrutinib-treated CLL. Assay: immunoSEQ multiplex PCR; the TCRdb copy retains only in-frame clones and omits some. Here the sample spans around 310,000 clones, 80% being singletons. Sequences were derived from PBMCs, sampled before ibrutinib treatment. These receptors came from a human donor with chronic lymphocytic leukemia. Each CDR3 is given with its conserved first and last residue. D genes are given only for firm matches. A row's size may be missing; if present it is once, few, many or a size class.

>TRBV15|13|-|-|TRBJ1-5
CATSRGTQQPQHF
TGTGCCACCAGCAGAGGGACACAACAGCCCCAGCATTTT
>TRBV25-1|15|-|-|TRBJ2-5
CASSGLGTQRETQYF
TGTGCCAGCAGCGGGCTCGGGACCCAACGGGAGACCCAGTACTTC
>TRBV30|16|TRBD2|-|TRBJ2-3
CAWSVKFGGRADTQYF
TGTGCCTGGAGTGTAAAGTTCGGAGGGAGGGCAGATACGCAGTATTTT
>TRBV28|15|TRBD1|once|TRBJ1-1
CASSYPTGGRTEAFF
TGTGCCAGCAGTTACCCGACAGGGGGAAGAACTGAAGCTTTCTTT
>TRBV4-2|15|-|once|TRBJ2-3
CASSPIWQNTDTQYF
TGTGCCAGCAGCCCGATTTGGCAGAACACAGATACGCAGTATTTT
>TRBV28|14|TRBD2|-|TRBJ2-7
CASSTGTSVYEQYF
TGTGCCAGCAGTACCGGGACTAGCGTCTACGAGCAGTACTTC
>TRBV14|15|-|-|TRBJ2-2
CASSPERRVAGELFF
TGTGCCAGCAGCCCCGAGCGCAGGGTGGCCGGGGAGCTGTTTTTT
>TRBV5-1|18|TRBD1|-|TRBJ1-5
CASSLGTGAASGNQPQHF
TGCGCCAGCAGCTTGGGGACAGGGGCCGCTTCAGGCAATCAGCCCCAGCATTTT
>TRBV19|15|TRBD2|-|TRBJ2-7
CASSNAAGAAYEQYF
TGTGCCAGTAGTAACGCGGCGGGAGCAGCTTACGAGCAGTACTTC
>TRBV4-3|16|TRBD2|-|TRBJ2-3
CASSHRIAGDTDTQYF
TGCGCCAGCAGCCATCGGATAGCGGGAGACACAGATACGCAGTATTTT
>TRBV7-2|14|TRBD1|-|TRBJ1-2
CASSLPGGLYGYTF
TGTGCCAGCAGCTTACCAGGGGGCCTCTATGGCTACACCTTC
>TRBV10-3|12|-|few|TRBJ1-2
CAIRDLGEGYTF
TGTGCCATCAGGGACCTGGGAGAGGGCTACACCTTC
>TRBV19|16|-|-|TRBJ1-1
CASSYAGGYLNTEAFF
TGTGCCAGTAGTTATGCCGGGGGATACTTGAACACTGAAGCTTTCTTT
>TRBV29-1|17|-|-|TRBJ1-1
CSVVSWFGSSARTEAFF
TGCAGCGTTGTAAGCTGGTTTGGCAGTTCGGCTCGCACTGAAGCTTTCTTT
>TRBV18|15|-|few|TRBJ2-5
CASSPPGAWQETQYF
TGTGCCAGCTCACCACCCGGGGCCTGGCAAGAGACCCAGTACTTC
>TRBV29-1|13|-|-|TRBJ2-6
CSVGSTGANVLTF
TGCAGCGTTGGGTCGACTGGGGCCAACGTCCTGACTTTC
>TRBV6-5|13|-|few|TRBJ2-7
CASRLGSSYEQYF
TGTGCCAGCCGACTTGGAAGCTCCTACGAGCAGTACTTC
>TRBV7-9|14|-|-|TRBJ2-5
CASSLAQRQETQYF
TGTGCCAGCAGCTTAGCCCAGCGGCAAGAGACCCAGTACTTC
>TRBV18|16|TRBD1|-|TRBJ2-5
CASSLRDRGRRETQYF
TGTGCCAGCTCACTGAGGGACAGGGGGCGCCGAGAGACCCAGTACTTC
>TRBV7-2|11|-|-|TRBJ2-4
CASSLRNIQYF
TGTGCCAGCAGCTTACGAAACATTCAGTACTTC
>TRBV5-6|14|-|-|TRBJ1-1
CASSFLGASTEAFF
TGTGCCAGCAGCTTTCTGGGGGCTAGTACTGAAGCTTTCTTT
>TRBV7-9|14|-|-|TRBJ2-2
CASRPPSNTGELFF
TGTGCCAGCAGACCACCATCGAACACCGGGGAGCTGTTTTTT
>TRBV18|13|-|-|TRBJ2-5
CASSPGNQETQYF
TGTGCCAGCTCACCGGGGAACCAAGAGACCCAGTACTTC
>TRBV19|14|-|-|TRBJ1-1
CASSIRGVDTEAFF
TGTGCCAGTAGCATACGTGGGGTGGACACTGAAGCTTTCTTT
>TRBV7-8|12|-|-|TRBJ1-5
CASSLANQPQHF
TGTGCCAGCAGCTTAGCCAATCAGCCCCAGCATTTT
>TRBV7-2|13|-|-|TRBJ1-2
CASSLAAPYGYTF
TGTGCCAGCAGCTTAGCGGCGCCTTATGGCTACACCTTC